This TCR beta chain is drawn from a study of tumor and adjacent non-tumor tissue in lung cancer. Three rounds of nested PCR, following a modified ARM-PCR protocol, produced the TCRbeta library. TCRdb used MiXCR to reprocess the multiplex PCR reads, holding one entry per CDR3 protein. The table lists 81,000 or so distinct CDR3 sequences, 75% to 90% of them singletons, with more than 10% in the top ten. Overall study results and limits: Compared with tumor, normal lung showed significantly lower TCR diversity.

Comment on this clonotype: Its specificity is unknown.

This sample's RNA came from whole unsorted tissue. The CDR3 covers 15 residues. The germline CDR1 and CDR2 sequences are SQVTM and ANQGSEA. The source material was lung tumor tissue. The sequence came from a woman aged 50 to 65 with non-small cell lung cancer. The rearrangement uses TRBV29-1 and TRBJ1-5, with a weak D call TRBD1 (5 bases). Judging by the DNA end, TRBJ2-3 fits better; the J call may be wrong. DNA for the CDR3: TGCAGCGTAACTTTAACAGGAAATAGCAATCAGCCCCAGTATTTT. This sequence encodes CSVTLTGNSNQPQYF.